These 19 T cell receptor beta chains originate from one sample sequenced in a study of cytomegalovirus exposure and HLA in healthy donors. Both 60 Vbeta primers and 13 Jbeta primers went into the PCR. Assay used: immunoSEQ multiplex PCR; TCRdb lists only in-frame clones, some missing. The sample has about 210,000 clones; around 83% are singletons. Sequencing was done on a sample of PBMCs. The receptors were sampled from a man between 35 and 55 years old in good health and CMV-seropositive.

V gene TRBV27 combines with J gene TRBJ2-7, with a possible D match to TRBD2 (5 bases). The CDR3 is 16 residues long. Germline V gene lookup returns CDR1 MNHEY and CDR2 SMNVEV (reference sequence). V was cut by 5 bases and J by 2 bases, with 19 bases left in between. The CDR3 coding sequence is TGTGCCAGCAGTCAAATGATCGGAGGAGGAGCCTACGAGCAGTACTTC. This gives the protein CASSQMIGGGAYEQYF.

V gene TRBV29-1 combines with J gene TRBJ2-1; D perhaps matches TRBD2 (7 bases). CDR1 is SQVTM and CDR2 is ANQGSEA in the germline V gene. This CDR3 comprises 16 residues. Trimming shortened V by 5 bases and J by 2 bases, and 19 bases separated the two germline ends. Here the CDR3 reads CSVSRSSGQTYNEQFF. CDR3 coding DNA: TGCAGCGTTAGTCGCTCTAGCGGACAGACCTACAATGAGCAGTTCTTC.

The J gene is TRBJ2-2, the V gene TRBV11-3; D is possibly TRBD2 (6 bases). The germline V gene encodes CDR1 SGHNT and CDR2 YENEEA. Trimming pared 1 base from V and 5 bases from J, leaving 14 bases between. The CDR3 is 16 residues long. The CDR3 bases are TGTGCCAGCAGCTTAGGGACGCGGGAAGGGACCGGGGAGCTGTTTTTT. Translating it yields CASSLGTREGTGELFF.

This clone was found a few times. This CDR3 is CASSLRGSGNTGELFF. CDR3 DNA sequence: TGCGCCAGCAGCTTGCGTGGTAGCGGCAACACCGGGGAGCTGTTTTTT. The chain recombines TRBV5-1 with TRBJ2-2; possible D gene TRBD2, 6 bases. Trimming took off 1 base at V and 2 bases at J, with 12 bases between the two ends. The germline V gene has CDR1 SGHRS and CDR2 YFSETQ. The CDR3 length is 16 residues. The full variable domain, its missing parts supplied by reference TRBV5-1 and TRBJ2-2, is KAGVTQTPRYLIKTRGQQVTLSCSPISGHRSVSWYQQTPGQGLQFLFEYFSETQRNKGNFPGRFSGRQFSNSRSEMNVSTLELGDSALYLCASSLRGSGNTGELFFGEGSRLTVL.

The V call is TRBV6-1, the J call TRBJ2-2; tentatively, D is TRBD1 (6 bases). Trimming took off 3 bases at V and 6 bases at J, with 8 bases between the two ends. This CDR3 has 13 residues. Germline V gene sequence: CDR1 MNHNS, CDR2 SASEGT. CDR3 sequence: CASSEKGAGELFF. Written as DNA, the CDR3 is TGTGCCAGCAGTGAGAAGGGGGCCGGGGAGCTGTTTTTT.

The genes are TRBV25-1 and TRBJ1-5; D unresolved. The CDR3 consists of 12 residues. Between the trimmed V and J ends, which lost 4 bases and 4 bases, there was a span of 5 bases. Per the germline V gene, CDR1 is MGHDK and CDR2 is SYGVNS. Here the CDR3 DNA reads TGTGCCAGCAGTGCCCTTAATCAGCCCCAGCATTTT. This gives the protein CASSALNQPQHF.

This clone was observed once. The chain links TRBV5-1 to TRBJ2-7; tentatively, D is TRBD1 (6 bases). The germline gives CDR1 SGHRS, CDR2 YFSETQ. The V end was cut by 2 bases, the J end by 5 bases, with 8 bases between. This CDR3 spans 12 amino acids. The CDR3 coding sequence is TGCGCCAGCAGCTTACAGGGCCACGAGCAGTACTTC. Translation: CASSLQGHEQYF.

This chain connects TRBV7-2 to TRBJ2-3; possibly TRBD2 for D (5 bases). Germline V gene sequence: CDR1 SGHTA, CDR2 FQGNSA. This CDR3 contains 15 residues. V lost 1 base and J lost 0, with 8 bases in between. DNA of the CDR3: TGTGCCAGCAGCTTAGTTAGCGATAGCACAGATACGCAGTATTTT. It yields the protein CASSLVSDSTDTQYF.

The J gene is TRBJ2-3, the V gene TRBV11-2; 9 nucleotides agree with TRBD2. V shed 2 bases and J 1 base; nucleotides not matched to a gene: 1. CDR3 length: 15 residues. Germline V lookup: CDR1 SGHAT, CDR2 FQNNGV. CDR3 nucleotide sequence: TGTGCCAGCAGCTTATCTAGCGGGGGCACAGATACGCAGTATTTT. Its translation is CASSLSSGGTDTQYF. The variable domain in full, with the rest retrieved from reference TRBV11-2 and TRBJ2-3, is EAGVAQSPRYKIIEKRQSVAFWCNPISGHATLYWYQQILGQGPKLLIQFQNNGVVDDSQLPKDRFSAERLKGVDSTLKIQPAKLEDSAVYLCASSLSSGGTDTQYFGPGTRLTVL.

This rearrangement joins TRBV5-6 to TRBJ1-2; no firm D call. CDR1 and CDR2 from the germline V gene are SGHDT and YYEEEE. The CDR3 covers 15 residues. Trimming cost V 1 base and J 3 bases, with 13 bases left between them. CDR3 residues: CASSLMGRTDYGYTF. The CDR3 DNA sequence: TGTGCCAGCAGCTTGATGGGCCGTACCGACTATGGCTACACCTTC.

This sequence joins TRBV27 and TRBJ1-4, with 10 bases matching TRBD1. This CDR3 is 13 amino acids long. CDR1 and CDR2 from the germline V gene are MNHEY and SMNVEV (reference sequence). The V gene end was trimmed by 10 bases and the J gene end by 7 bases; junction bases not matched to a gene: 6. The CDR3 nucleotides are TGTGCCACCCATCGGACAGGGGGTGAAAAACTGTTTTTT. Protein sequence: CATHRTGGEKLFF.

This chain uses TRBV4-1 with TRBJ2-2; 9 bases map to TRBD1. CDR1 is MGHRA, CDR2 YSYEKL, per germline. V was clipped by 6 bases and J by 5 bases; unmatched bases: 10. There are 16 residues in the CDR3. The CDR3 protein is CASRQSGTGRTGELFF. In DNA form, the CDR3 reads TGCGCCAGCAGACAGTCCGGGACAGGGCGAACCGGGGAGCTGTTTTTT.

V gene TRBV19 combines with J gene TRBJ1-2, with 9 bases matching TRBD1. The ends lost 11 bases at V and 3 bases at J; junction bases unmatched: 19. The CDR3 extends over 17 amino acids. Germline values: CDR1 LNHDA, CDR2 SQIVND (reference sequence). CDR3 DNA: TGTGCCTCGAAAAAGATGACAGGGGGATTTTTAGACTATGGCTACACCTTC. It codes for CASKKMTGGFLDYGYTF.

The J gene is TRBJ2-7, the V gene TRBV6-6; the D gene is possibly TRBD1 (6 bases). V was shortened by 6 bases and J by 3 bases, with 12 bases between the two germline ends. The germline V gene has CDR1 MNHNY and CDR2 SVGAGI (reference sequence). The CDR3 has 13 residues. The CDR3 bases are TGTGCCAGCAGCATCGACAGGCGCTACGAGCAGTACTTC. Translating gives CASSIDRRYEQYF.

CDR3 coding DNA: TGTGCCAGCAGCCTACTAGCGGGAGGGCCAGATACGCAGTATTTT. As protein: CASSLLAGGPDTQYF. The rearrangement uses TRBV6-5 and TRBJ2-3, with 13 positions matching TRBD2. Per germline, CDR1 MNHEY and CDR2 SVGAGI. CDR3 size: 15 residues. V shed 6 bases and J 4 bases; nucleotides not matched to a gene: 4.

V is TRBV6-5 and J is TRBJ1-1; D gene ambiguous. From germline, CDR1 is MNHEY and CDR2 SVGAGI. The CDR3 consists of 13 residues. With 7 bases removed from V and 2 bases from J, the gap between germline ends came to 11 bases. The CDR3: CASNLDGNTEAFF. The CDR3 DNA sequence: TGTGCCAGCAATCTAGACGGCAACACTGAAGCTTTCTTT.

This chain links TRBV9 with TRBJ1-2; unclear D gene. Trimming stripped 4 bases from V and 4 bases from J, with 11 bases between. CDR1 and CDR2 from the germline V gene are SGDLS and YYNGEE. The CDR3 contains 13 residues. The CDR3: CASSPGTSYGYTF. The CDR3 bases are TGTGCCAGCAGCCCGGGCACTAGCTATGGCTACACCTTC.

This clone was seen once. The rearrangement uses TRBV14 and TRBJ2-2, with 8 bases identical to TRBD2. After removal of 1 base from V and 1 base from J, the junction contained 8 bases not matched to a gene. This CDR3 region has 18 residues. In germline, CDR1 is SGHDN, CDR2 FVKESK. Here the CDR3 DNA reads TGTGCCAGCAGCCAAGGGACGGAGCGGGAGTGGAACACCGGGGAGCTGTTTTTT. Translated: CASSQGTEREWNTGELFF.

V gene TRBV21-1 combines with J gene TRBJ2-7; TRBD2 is the table's D call and was not checked against the DNA. TRBV21-1 is a listed pseudogene. The CDR3 sequence is 15 residues long. In DNA, the CDR3 is TGTGCCAGCAGCAAAACGGTCCGGGATTTAAGCGAGCAGTACTTC. It encodes CASSKTVRDLSEQYF.